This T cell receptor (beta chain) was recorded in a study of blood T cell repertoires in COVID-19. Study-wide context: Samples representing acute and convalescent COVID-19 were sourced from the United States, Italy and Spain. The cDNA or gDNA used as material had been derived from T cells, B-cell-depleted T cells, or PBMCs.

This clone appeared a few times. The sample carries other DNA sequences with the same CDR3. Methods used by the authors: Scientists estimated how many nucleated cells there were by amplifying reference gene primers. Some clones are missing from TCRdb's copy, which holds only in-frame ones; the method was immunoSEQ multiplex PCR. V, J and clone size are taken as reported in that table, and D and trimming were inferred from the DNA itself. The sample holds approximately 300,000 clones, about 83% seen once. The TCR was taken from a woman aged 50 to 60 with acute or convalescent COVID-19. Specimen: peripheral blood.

CDR3 DNA sequence: TGTGCCATCAGGGGGGCGGGAGCCGATGAGCAGTTCTTC. It specifies CAIRGAGADEQFF. The chain recombines TRBV10-3 with TRBJ2-1; D may be TRBD2 (7 bases). The CDR3 runs to 13 residues. The germline V and J ends were trimmed by 6 bases and 8 bases, with 14 bases remaining between them. Germline CDR1 is ENHRY and CDR2 is SYGVKD.